This T cell receptor (beta chain) comes out of a study of T cells after yellow fever vaccination. One entry per CDR3 protein, called by TCRdb with MiXCR from the 5' RACE reads. The data contain roughly 300,000 distinct CDR3 sequences, approximately 8% of them seen just once; the ten biggest clones take up approximately 16%. The specimen comprised PBMCs, sampled around 45 days after the first yellow fever vaccination. This clonotype was obtained from a young man who received the YFV17D yellow fever vaccine.

CDR3 DNA: TGTGCCAGCAGCGAAAGCCCCCCGGGGAGCTCCTACGAGCAGTACTTC. Encoded protein: CASSESPPGSSYEQYF. The chain is built from TRBV2 and TRBJ2-7; possibly TRBD2 for D (5 bases). V was shortened by 6 bases and J by 0 bases, with 18 bases between the two germline ends. Germline V CDR1 and CDR2: SNHLY, FYNNEI. The CDR3 spans 16 residues.